This note documents a single T cell receptor beta chain sequence. TCRdb's copy holds only in-frame clones and misses some; the assay was immunoSEQ multiplex PCR. The sample consists of over 200,000 clones, approximately 84% of them appearing once. CDR3 length: 13 amino acids. The ends lost 8 bases at V and 2 bases at J; junction bases unmatched: 0. Germline V gives CDR1 MNHEY, CDR2 SVGAGI. The sample is drawn from a study of blood T cell repertoires in COVID-19. The receptor was isolated from a woman at least 80 years old with acute or convalescent COVID-19. The sample consisted of peripheral blood. The rearrangement uses TRBV6-5 and TRBJ1-5; 10 bases map to TRBD1. The CDR3: CASGTGGNQPQHF. The CDR3 DNA follows: TGTGCCAGCGGGACAGGGGGCAATCAGCCCCAGCATTTT.